This T cell receptor beta chain was sequenced during a study of cytomegalovirus exposure and HLA in healthy donors. This CDR3 contains 16 residues. Germline CDR1 and CDR2: LNHDA and SQIVND (reference sequence). V lost 4 bases and J 5 bases, leaving 17 bases between the germline ends. PCR was performed using 60 Vbeta and 13 Jbeta primers. Sequenced by immunoSEQ multiplex PCR; TCRdb stores in-frame clones only, minus some. The top ten clones hold 7.5% to 9% of a sample with about 120,000 clones, about four fifths of them seen once. Notes on this clone: What it recognizes is unknown.

General observations from the study: CMV serostatus was the sole immune exposure information available. Reports described diagnosis of cytomegalovirus status by the classifier as highly specific and sensitive.

Sequenced material: PBMCs. The sequence was obtained from a female donor in good health and CMV-seropositive. J is TRBJ2-2 and V is TRBV19, with D perhaps TRBD1 (6 bases). CDR3 bases: TGTGCCAGTAGTAAAGAGACAGGCCTGGGGACCGGGGAGCTGTTTTTT. It is translated as CASSKETGLGTGELFF.